These 19 T cell receptor beta chains came from one sample sequenced in a study of blood T cell repertoires in COVID-19. Profiled with immunoSEQ multiplex PCR; TCRdb holds only in-frame clones, not every one. The data contain about 59,000 clones, roughly 87% of them singletons. Sequences were obtained from peripheral blood. The receptors shown here come from an elderly man in a cohort sampled during active COVID-19.

The chain links TRBV27 to TRBJ2-3; 9 nucleotides align to TRBD2. J gave up 4 bases and V 2 bases, and 10 bases lay outside the gene matches. Germline V gene sequence: CDR1 MNHEY, CDR2 SMNVEV (reference sequence). This CDR3 spans 17 amino acids. This CDR3 is CASSLIATAGGSDTQYF. Written as DNA, the CDR3 is TGTGCCAGCAGTTTAATTGCGACCGCGGGAGGGTCAGATACGCAGTATTTT.

This clone has only one observation. The chain has TRBV6-5 and TRBJ1-2; possibly TRBD1 for D (5 bases). Germline V CDR1 and CDR2: MNHEY, SVGAGI. The V gene lost 7 bases and the J gene lost 4 bases, with 7 bases spanning the gap. The CDR3 totals 11 residues. Here the CDR3 DNA reads TGTGCCAGCAAAGACAGCTATGGCTACACCTTC. Translation gives CASKDSYGYTF.

The chain uses TRBV20-1 and TRBJ1-5, with 8 bases matching TRBD1. Germline CDR1 DFQATT, CDR2 SNEGSKA (reference sequence). CDR3 length: 14 residues. After removal of 3 bases from V and 4 bases from J, the junction contained 5 bases not matched to a gene. The DNA of the CDR3 is TGCAGTGCTAGTGCTAGACAGGGGAATCAGCCCCAGCATTTT. This translates into CSASARQGNQPQHF.

This clone was counted once. The genes are TRBV2 and TRBJ1-1, with 10 positions matching TRBD1. This CDR3 is built from 15 residues. The V and J ends lost 6 bases and 1 base, in that order; junction bases with no gene match: 5. In germline, CDR1 is SNHLY, CDR2 FYNNEI. The DNA for the CDR3 is TGTGCCAGCAGGGCGACAGGGGGCGCGAACACTGAAGCTTTCTTT. Residues: CASRATGGANTEAFF.

The CDR3 DNA follows: TGTGCCAGCAGTTTACAGGGGGCTGGAAACACCATATATTTT. Encoded protein: CASSLQGAGNTIYF. J is TRBJ1-3 and V is TRBV28; 7 positions agree with TRBD1. This CDR3 has 14 residues. Unmatched junction bases numbered 0, after V lost 2 bases and J lost 2 bases. The germline CDR1 and CDR2 sequences are MDHEN and SYDVKM.

The CDR3 loop reads CASSGGDRESEKLFF. CDR3 nucleotide sequence: TGTGCCAGCAGCGGGGGGGACAGGGAGAGTGAAAAACTGTTTTTT. V and J are TRBV28 and TRBJ1-4; 9 nucleotides match TRBD1. The germline CDR1 and CDR2 sequences are MDHEN and SYDVKM. After removal of 6 bases from V and 7 bases from J, the junction contained 9 bases not matched to a gene. This CDR3 contains 15 residues.

This clone was observed a single time. The genes are TRBV4-3 and TRBJ1-1, with a possible D match to TRBD1 (6 bases). There are 13 residues in the CDR3. Germline V lookup: CDR1 LGHNA, CDR2 YSLEER. V lost 2 bases and J lost 6, with 10 bases in between. The CDR3 is CASSQPNRAEAFF. The CDR3 coding sequence is TGCGCCAGCAGCCAACCAAACAGGGCTGAAGCTTTCTTT.

The chain combines TRBV11-3 with TRBJ2-3, with 9 bases fitting TRBD2. V was clipped by 5 bases and J by 0 bases; unmatched bases: 6. CDR1 is SGHNT, CDR2 YENEEA, per germline. This CDR3 spans 16 amino acids. CDR3 bases: TGTGCCAGCAGCACCGGGACTAGCACTAGCACAGATACGCAGTATTTT. Amino acids: CASSTGTSTSTDTQYF.

The rearrangement joins TRBV7-8 to TRBJ1-1; no clear D. The CDR3 extends over 14 amino acids. From germline, CDR1 is SGHVS and CDR2 FQNEAQ. V lost 5 bases, J lost 5 bases, and 15 bases lay in between. This CDR3 reads CASSPQTGRTEAFF. The CDR3, as DNA: TGTGCCAGCAGCCCCCAAACGGGGAGGACTGAAGCTTTCTTT.

The V and J genes are TRBV6-6 and TRBJ2-5, with 8 positions matching TRBD2. V lost 5 bases, J lost 5 bases, and 7 bases stayed unmatched. Per the germline V gene, CDR1 is MNHNY and CDR2 is SVGAGI (reference sequence). CDR3 length: 14 amino acids. In DNA form, the CDR3 reads TGTGCCAGCAGTAGGAGCGGGAGCAGGGAGACCCAGTACTTC. This gives the protein CASSRSGSRETQYF.

The chain recombines TRBV9 with TRBJ2-1, with TRBD2 matching over 9 bases. V was clipped by 2 bases and J by 2 bases; unmatched bases: 17. Germline CDR1 and CDR2: SGDLS and YYNGEE. This CDR3 comprises 20 residues. Here the CDR3 reads CASSVPHGIGSGRPYNEQFF. In nucleotides, the CDR3 is TGTGCCAGCAGCGTTCCTCATGGAATCGGGAGCGGGAGGCCCTACAATGAGCAGTTCTTC.

V and J are TRBV4-1 and TRBJ2-7; maybe TRBD1 (5 bases). Germline CDR1 reads MGHRA; CDR2 reads YSYEKL. With 2 bases removed from V and 2 bases from J, the gap between germline ends came to 13 bases. This CDR3 contains 15 residues. The CDR3, as DNA: TGCGCCAGCAGCCAAAACCCCCAGGGTCCCTACGAGCAGTACTTC. The encoded protein is CASSQNPQGPYEQYF.

The chain recombines TRBV10-3 with TRBJ2-1, with 7 positions matching TRBD1. This CDR3 has 14 amino acids. V lost 4 bases to trimming and J lost 5 bases; unmatched junction nucleotides: 5. Germline CDR1 and CDR2: ENHRY and SYGVKD. CDR3 protein: CAISVIQGDNEQFF. The DNA for the CDR3 is TGTGCCATCAGTGTCATTCAGGGGGACAATGAGCAGTTCTTC.

This rearrangement joins TRBV6-5 to TRBJ1-2, with a weak D call TRBD1 (5 bases). The length of the CDR3 is 13 residues. Trimming took 0 bases from V and 4 from J, leaving 6 bases between them. Germline V lookup: CDR1 MNHEY, CDR2 SVGAGI. CDR3 nucleotides: TGTGCCAGCAGTTACTCCGGGGGCTATGGCTACACCTTC. Protein product: CASSYSGGYGYTF.

This sequence joins TRBV5-4 and TRBJ1-6; 7 nucleotides match TRBD1. Germline lookup yields CDR1 SGHNT and CDR2 YYREEE (reference sequence). CDR3 length: 17 amino acids. V was pared by 3 bases and J by 9 bases, with 15 bases of the junction left unmatched. The chain's CDR3 is CASSSSSGTEGFSPLHF. The CDR3 region has the DNA TGTGCCAGCAGCTCCTCATCTGGGACAGAGGGGTTTTCACCCCTCCACTTT.

The rearrangement uses TRBV27 and TRBJ2-2, with a possible D match to TRBD1 (6 bases). The CDR3 contains 14 residues. The V gene's germline CDR1 is MNHEY and CDR2 SMNVEV (reference sequence). V lost 6 bases to trimming and J lost 5 bases, with 13 bases between them. In DNA form, the CDR3 reads TGTGCCAGCAGACAACAGGGTCAGACCGGGGAGCTGTTTTTT. Protein product: CASRQQGQTGELFF.

The V and J genes are TRBV7-8 and TRBJ2-7; weak D call: TRBD1 (7 bases). This CDR3 contains 13 residues. Per the germline V gene, CDR1 is SGHVS and CDR2 is FQNEAQ. With 5 bases removed from V and 2 bases from J, the gap between germline ends came to 10 bases. The CDR3 DNA is TGTGCCAGCAGCGCGGGACAGCCCTACGAGCAGTACTTC. It yields the protein CASSAGQPYEQYF.

This sequence joins TRBV5-1 and TRBJ1-5; 8 bases map to TRBD1. The CDR3 loop spans 15 amino acids. CDR1 is SGHRS, CDR2 YFSETQ, per germline. The V and J ends lost 3 bases and 2 bases, in that order; junction bases with no gene match: 4. The CDR3 loop reads CASSSGTGGNQPQHF. DNA of the CDR3: TGCGCCAGCAGCTCCGGGACAGGAGGCAATCAGCCCCAGCATTTT.

The chain couples TRBV5-6 to TRBJ1-1; D uncertain. From germline, CDR1 is SGHDT and CDR2 YYEEEE. The CDR3 consists of 14 residues. Trimming took off 1 base at V and 1 base at J, with 8 bases between the two ends. This CDR3 is CASSLYTANTEAFF. CDR3 nucleotide sequence: TGTGCCAGCAGCTTGTACACAGCGAACACTGAAGCTTTCTTT.